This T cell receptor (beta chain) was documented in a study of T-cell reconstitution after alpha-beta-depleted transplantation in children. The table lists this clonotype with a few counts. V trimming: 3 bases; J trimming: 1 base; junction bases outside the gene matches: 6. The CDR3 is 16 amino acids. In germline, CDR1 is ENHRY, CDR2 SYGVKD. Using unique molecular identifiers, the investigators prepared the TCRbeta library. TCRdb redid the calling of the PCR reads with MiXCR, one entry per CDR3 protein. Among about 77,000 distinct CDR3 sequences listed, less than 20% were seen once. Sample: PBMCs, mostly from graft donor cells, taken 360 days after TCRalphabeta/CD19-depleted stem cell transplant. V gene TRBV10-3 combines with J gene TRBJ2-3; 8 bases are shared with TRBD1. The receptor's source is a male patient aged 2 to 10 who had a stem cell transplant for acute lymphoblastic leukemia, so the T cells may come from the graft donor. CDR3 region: CAISDAGGYGTDTQYF. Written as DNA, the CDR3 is TGTGCCATCAGTGACGCAGGGGGCTATGGCACAGATACGCAGTATTTT.